This TCR beta chain was captured in a study of cytomegalovirus exposure and HLA in healthy donors. Measured with immunoSEQ multiplex PCR; TCRdb has only the in-frame clones, and not every one. The data hold roughly 150,000 clones, with about 80% observed a single time. This CDR3 comprises 15 residues. V dropped 2 bases and J dropped 5; count of bases not matched to a gene: 9. The germline V gene encodes CDR1 SGDLS and CDR2 YYNGEE. The TCR originated in a man aged 30 to 39 in good health and CMV-seropositive. The sample comprised PBMCs. The chain joins TRBV9 to TRBJ1-2; TRBD1 agrees at 7 bases. CDR3 coding DNA: TGTGCCAGCAGCGTCCAGGGGGGAAGGGATTATGGCTACACCTTC. This encodes CASSVQGGRDYGYTF. Full variable domain (missing parts from reference TRBV9 and TRBJ1-2): DSGVTQTPKHLITATGQRVTLRCSPRSGDLSVYWYQQSLDQGLQFLIQYYNGEERAKGNILERFSAQQFPDLHSELNLSSLELGDSALYFCASSVQGGRDYGYTFGSGTRLTVV.